The clone carrying this TCR beta chain was seen only a few times. Its antigen is not known. This sample is drawn from a study of T cell repertoires in cytomegalovirus infection. Study as a whole: Public TCR beta signatures indicated both CMV infection and matching HLA type.

V was pared by 9 bases and J by 11 bases, with 31 bases between. Germline V gives CDR1 MNHEY, CDR2 SMNVEV (reference sequence). The CDR3 is 16 residues long. TCRdb re-called the reads through MiXCR, storing one row per CDR3 protein. This sample yields about 270,000 distinct CDR3 sequences, of which roughly 21% are seen a single time; about 21% belongs to the top ten. This specimen consisted of cultured PBMCs, obtained from culture after CMV antigen stimulation. The receptor was derived from a human donor in good health (CMV status not recorded). Some clones in this sample may be carry-over from other donors' samples. The rearrangement uses TRBV27 and TRBJ1-1; D may be TRBD1 (5 bases). The CDR3 DNA sequence: TGTGCCAGTCTGACACTTTCACAGCGGGAGGGGAGAAGGGCTTTCTTT. It translates to CASLTLSQREGRRAFF.